The 23 T cell receptor beta chains listed next were all sequenced from one sample in a study of blood T cell repertoires in COVID-19 (dated by TCRdb to 2018 to 2020). Library preparation used the immunoSEQ multiplex PCR assay. TCRdb took this table from immuneACCESS and kept in-frame rearrangements with V and J called. Such tables lack part of the clones; where checked against another copy, unresolved V genes explain under half of the gap, and the rest is unexplained. This sample gives tens of thousands of clones in total; roughly 84% of them show up just once. Clones ranked in the top ten supply around 12% of the sample. Input material: peripheral blood. The receptors were gathered from a human donor in a cohort sampled during active COVID-19.

The genes are TRBV7-9 and TRBJ1-2; 7 bases align to TRBD1. In germline, CDR1 is SEHNR, CDR2 FQNEAQ (reference sequence). The CDR3 is 12 residues long. After removal of 11 bases from V and 4 bases from J, the junction contained 7 bases not matched to a gene. DNA of the CDR3: TGTGCCGTCAGGGACAGCATCTATGGCTACACCTTC. It translates to CAVRDSIYGYTF.

The CDR3 spells CASRRLAGGLDTQYF. Here the CDR3 DNA reads TGTGCCAGCAGGCGACTAGCGGGGGGGCTGGATACGCAGTATTTT. This chain connects TRBV2 to TRBJ2-3; TRBD2 aligns across 14 bases. With 6 bases clipped from V and 6 bases from J, the junction kept 5 bases outside the gene matches. Per germline, CDR1 SNHLY and CDR2 FYNNEI. CDR3 size: 15 residues.

The chain couples TRBV6-5 to TRBJ1-1; D may be TRBD1 (5 bases). The CDR3 contains 14 residues. CDR1 and CDR2 from the germline V gene are MNHEY and SVGAGI. V lost 0 bases and J lost 5, with 10 bases in between. The CDR3 loop is CASSYSGQRTEAFF. The CDR3 DNA reads TGTGCCAGCAGTTACTCAGGACAAAGGACTGAAGCTTTCTTT.

The chain combines TRBV24-1 with TRBJ2-5, with D uncertain. V was trimmed by 3 bases and J by 1 base, leaving 5 bases between them. The CDR3 has 13 residues. Germline CDR1 KGHDR, CDR2 SFDVKD. This chain's CDR3 is CATSDGGQETQYF. As DNA, the CDR3 is TGTGCCACCAGTGATGGCGGCCAAGAGACCCAGTACTTC.

The J gene is TRBJ2-3, the V gene TRBV6-5; D is perhaps TRBD1 (5 bases). The germline V and J ends were trimmed by 6 bases and 0 bases, with 7 bases remaining between them. CDR1 MNHEY and CDR2 SVGAGI come from the germline V gene. The CDR3 runs to 13 residues. The CDR3 spells CASRGHSTDTQYF. CDR3 DNA: TGTGCCAGCAGGGGGCATAGCACAGATACGCAGTATTTT.

The genes are TRBV9 and TRBJ2-6, with TRBD2 as a possible D gene (6 bases). Germline CDR1 is SGDLS and CDR2 is YYNGEE. Trimming removed 3 bases from V and 0 bases from J, with 25 bases in between. This CDR3 contains 21 residues. DNA for the CDR3: TGTGCCAGCAGCGGGATTCGACCGAAGTGGGGGGACCGCTCTGGGGCCAACGTCCTGACTTTC. Its translation: CASSGIRPKWGDRSGANVLTF. The full variable domain, in which reference TRBV9 and TRBJ2-6 provide the parts outside the CDR3, is DSGVTQTPKHLITATGQRVTLRCSPRSGDLSVYWYQQSLDQGLQFLIQYYNGEERAKGNILERFSAQQFPDLHSELNLSSLELGDSALYFCASSGIRPKWGDRSGANVLTFGAGSRLTVL.

The rearrangement links TRBV6-2 or TRBV6-3 to TRBJ2-2; a possible D gene is TRBD2 (7 bases). V shed 4 bases and J shed 5 bases, with 17 bases lying between them. This CDR3 is built from 16 residues. CDR1 and CDR2 (germline): MNHEY, SVGEGT. The DNA of the CDR3 is TGTGCCAGCAGTTCCTTATCGGGGGGCCCGACCGGGGAGCTGTTTTTT. As protein: CASSSLSGGPTGELFF.

This clone was found once. The chain carries TRBV27 and TRBJ1-1, with 7 bases fitting TRBD1. V trimming: 3 bases; J trimming: 8 bases; junction bases outside the gene matches: 6. CDR3 length: 13 residues. CDR1 and CDR2 from the germline V gene are MNHEY and SMNVEV (reference sequence). CDR3 region: CASSLVLRGEAFF. As DNA, the CDR3 is TGTGCCAGCAGTTTGGTTCTCAGGGGGGAAGCTTTCTTT.

The V and J genes are TRBV7-2 and TRBJ1-6; perhaps TRBD1 as D (6 bases). V was trimmed by 5 bases and J by 8 bases, leaving 13 bases between them. This CDR3 contains 14 residues. In germline, CDR1 is SGHTA, CDR2 FQGNSA. CDR3 region: CASSPDSFDSPLHF. CDR3 DNA sequence: TGTGCCAGCAGCCCGGACAGTTTTGATTCACCCCTCCACTTT.

The chain recombines TRBV4-1 with TRBJ1-6; 11 bases line up with TRBD1. V was clipped by 2 bases and J by 9 bases; unmatched bases: 6. CDR1 MGHRA and CDR2 YSYEKL come from the germline V gene. The length of the CDR3 is 16 residues. CDR3 sequence reads: CASSQSGQGALSPLHF. In DNA, the CDR3 is TGCGCCAGCAGCCAATCCGGACAGGGGGCGCTTTCACCCCTCCACTTT.

As to this clone: Compared with germline, one end of the junction differs, possibly owing to a read error. The chain joins TRBV10-3 to TRBJ2-5, with TRBD2 identical over 14 bases. The CDR3 is 17 amino acids. The germline gives CDR1 ENHRY, CDR2 SYGVKD. The CDR3 DNA sequence: TGTGCCATCAGTGAGGGGACTAGCGGGAGTGCAGGAGAGGCCCAGTACTTC. Protein product: CAISEGTSGSAGEAQYF.

In its sample, this clone was seen many times. This sequence joins TRBV6-5 and TRBJ1-4, with 7 positions matching TRBD1. The CDR3 runs to 14 residues. Germline V gene sequence: CDR1 MNHEY, CDR2 SVGAGI. Germline trimming cut 5 bases from V and 6 bases from J; bases unmatched to any gene: 6. DNA of the CDR3: TGTGCCAGCAGTAAGACAGGGACGGATGAAAAACTGTTTTTT. Translation gives CASSKTGTDEKLFF.

This clone was found once. The J gene is TRBJ2-5, the V gene TRBV13; 12 bases map to TRBD2. Trimming took 7 bases from V and 5 from J; bases not matched to a gene: 5. The V gene's germline CDR1 is PRHDT and CDR2 FYEKMQ (reference sequence). This CDR3 has 14 amino acids. The CDR3: CASKRLAGEETQYF. The CDR3 DNA sequence: TGTGCCAGCAAGCGACTAGCGGGAGAGGAGACCCAGTACTTC.

The V gene is TRBV6-6, the J gene TRBJ1-1, with D possibly TRBD1 on 6 matching bases. Germline loops: CDR1 MNHNY, CDR2 SVGAGI (reference sequence). This CDR3 spans 11 amino acids. Trimming stripped 7 bases from V and 10 bases from J, with 13 bases between. CDR3 DNA: TGTGCCAGCACCGCCGTGGGGGCAGCTTTCTTT. Amino acid sequence: CASTAVGAAFF.

V is TRBV6-6 and J is TRBJ2-7; TRBD1 matches at 9 bases. V dropped 0 bases and J dropped 12; count of bases not matched to a gene: 12. CDR1 and CDR2 (germline): MNHNY, SVGAGI (reference sequence). The CDR3 has 15 residues. The CDR3 bases are TGTGCCAGCAGTTACTCCCGGGACAGGGAACCAAAGAGGTACTTC. The encoded protein is CASSYSRDREPKRYF.

This sequence joins TRBV23-1 and TRBJ1-5; D is uncertain. TRBV23-1 is sorted into the ORF group, with uncertain function. Trimming stripped 4 bases from V and 1 base from J, with 8 bases between. The CDR3 extends over 14 amino acids. This chain's CDR3 is CASSLWESNQPQHF. The CDR3 DNA reads as TGCGCCAGCAGTCTCTGGGAGAGCAATCAGCCCCAGCATTTT.

This clone was counted once. This sequence joins TRBV11-1 and TRBJ2-5; possibly TRBD2 for D (5 bases). V was trimmed by 1 base and J by 4 bases, leaving 16 bases between them. CDR1 is SGHAT and CDR2 is FQDESV in the germline V gene (reference sequence). This CDR3 is built from 16 residues. CDR3 loop: CASSLEPPRGSETQYF. The CDR3 DNA reads TGTGCCAGCAGCTTAGAACCCCCTCGAGGGTCAGAGACCCAGTACTTC.

The V and J genes are TRBV6-5 and TRBJ2-2; perhaps TRBD1 as D (5 bases). Germline CDR1 and CDR2: MNHEY and SVGAGI. V lost 2 bases, J lost 7 bases, and 11 bases lay in between. The length of the CDR3 is 14 residues. This chain's CDR3 is CASSYRGSIGELFF. DNA for the CDR3: TGTGCCAGCAGTTACAGGGGAAGTATCGGGGAGCTGTTTTTT.

This clone was seen just once. The CDR3 loop is CAMSPRQGDSPLHF. The CDR3 DNA sequence: TGTGCCATGAGTCCGAGACAGGGTGACTCACCCCTCCACTTT. The chain combines TRBV10-3 with TRBJ1-6, with 7 bases fitting TRBD1. This CDR3 is built from 14 residues. From germline, CDR1 is ENHRY and CDR2 SYGVKD. V lost 9 bases to trimming and J lost 10 bases; unmatched junction nucleotides: 12.

Only one count was recorded for this clone. V and J are TRBV5-1 and TRBJ2-3, with 12 bases identical to TRBD2. Germline assignment: CDR1 SGHRS and CDR2 YFSETQ. The ends lost 3 bases at V and 2 bases at J; junction bases unmatched: 4. CDR3 length: 16 residues. The CDR3 coding sequence is TGCGCCAGCAGCTCAACTAGCGGGGGGTTCACAGATACGCAGTATTTT. It codes for CASSSTSGGFTDTQYF. Drawing the rest from reference TRBV5-1 and TRBJ2-3, the complete variable domain is KAGVTQTPRYLIKTRGQQVTLSCSPISGHRSVSWYQQTPGQGLQFLFEYFSETQRNKGNFPGRFSGRQFSNSRSEMNVSTLELGDSALYLCASSSTSGGFTDTQYFGPGTRLTVL.

V gene TRBV6-5 combines with J gene TRBJ2-7; 11 bases line up with TRBD2. This CDR3 is 15 amino acids long. Per germline, CDR1 MNHEY and CDR2 SVGAGI. V dropped 6 bases and J dropped 3; count of bases not matched to a gene: 7. CDR3 coding DNA: TGTGCCAGCAGCCCCACTAGCGGGGGTATCTACGAGCAGTACTTC. It encodes CASSPTSGGIYEQYF.

The chain has TRBV7-3 and TRBJ2-2; 11 bases agree with TRBD2. The CDR3 has 16 amino acids. Losses at the gene ends were 5 bases for V and 3 bases for J; bases not matched to a gene: 5. Germline V gene lookup returns CDR1 SGHTA and CDR2 FQGTGA. The CDR3 loop is CASSRLAGGYTGELFF. DNA of the CDR3: TGTGCCAGCAGCCGGCTAGCGGGGGGATACACCGGGGAGCTGTTTTTT.

This chain connects TRBV9 to TRBJ2-7, with TRBD2 matching over 7 bases. V shed 1 base, J shed 3 bases, and the junction held 7 bases outside the gene matches. The germline V gene encodes CDR1 SGDLS and CDR2 YYNGEE. The CDR3 covers 15 residues. The CDR3 loop is CASSVLISGDYEQYF. DNA for the CDR3: TGTGCCAGCAGCGTATTGATCAGCGGGGACTACGAGCAGTACTTC.